This T cell receptor (beta chain) was sequenced in a study of graft-versus-host responses after intestinal transplantation. Study context: As for transplant type, recipients had multivisceral, liver-intestinal, or isolated intestinal grafts. Tacrolimus and steroids were given for about three years to all recipients after anti-thymocyte globulin induction.

Study-level points and caveats: Early post-transplant falls in HvG clones accompanied the peak levels of circulating GvH clones. GvH clones were found in recipient marrow; some appeared first in ileum or blood.

On this clone itself: Its specificity is not known.

TCRdb keeps only in-frame clones here, not all; method: immunoSEQ multiplex PCR. The sample carries 25,000 to 30,000 clones, about four fifths recorded once. Graft samples were processed, releasing intraepithelial and lamina propria lymphocytes. The sample here was ileum tissue, taken 98 days after intestinal transplantation. The TCR sequence derives from a human patient who received an intestinal transplant, so some T cells may come from the graft donor.

Here the CDR3 DNA reads TGTGCCAGCAGTTTACCACATCGGGGGGGCTCCACCGGGGAGCTGTTTTTT. This codes for CASSLPHRGGSTGELFF. This rearrangement joins TRBV28 to TRBJ2-2; 8 positions match TRBD2. Unmatched junction bases numbered 9, after V lost 2 bases and J lost 4 bases. The CDR3 is 17 amino acids. From germline, CDR1 is MDHEN and CDR2 SYDVKM.